The 18 T cell receptor beta chains below were found in one sample sequenced in a study of blood T cell repertoires in COVID-19. The repertoire was sequenced with immunoSEQ multiplex PCR; TCRdb's copy has only in-frame clones and lacks some. The data show 130,000 to 150,000 clones, approximately 80% seen once. Sequenced sample: peripheral blood. These receptor sequences come from a woman in her thirties or forties with active or convalescent COVID-19.

The chain carries TRBV9 and TRBJ1-1; 8 nucleotides agree with TRBD1. With 4 bases clipped from V and 4 bases from J, the junction kept 9 bases outside the gene matches. There are 15 residues in the CDR3. CDR1 and CDR2 (germline): SGDLS, YYNGEE. CDR3 nucleotides: TGTGCCAGCAGCCCCCATCGGACAGGGTCCACTGAAGCTTTCTTT. It codes for CASSPHRTGSTEAFF.

J is TRBJ2-3 and V is TRBV7-2, with D perhaps matching TRBD2 (6 bases). Germline-derived CDR1 and CDR2 are SGHTA and FQGNSA. The CDR3 covers 12 residues. The V end lost 5 bases, the J end lost 11 bases, and 14 bases lay between the germline ends. The chain's CDR3 is CASSRGTGLQYF. The CDR3 DNA reads TGTGCCAGCAGCAGAGGGACTGGCTTGCAGTATTTT.

In nucleotides, the CDR3 is TGTGCCAGCAGTTCACCAGGGGGCAGAGAGACCCAGTACTTC. As protein: CASSSPGGRETQYF. The chain uses TRBV28 and TRBJ2-5, with TRBD1 identical over 8 bases. After removal of 4 bases from V and 4 bases from J, the junction contained 5 bases not matched to a gene. From germline, CDR1 is MDHEN and CDR2 SYDVKM. This CDR3 has 14 amino acids. The entire variable domain, with the rest obtained from reference TRBV28 and TRBJ2-5, is as follows: DVKVTQSSRYLVKRTGEKVFLECVQDMDHENMFWYRQDPGLGLRLIYFSYDVKMKEKGDIPEGYSVSREKKERFSLILESASTNQTSMYLCASSSPGGRETQYFGPGTRLLVL.

The chain carries TRBV6-5 and TRBJ1-1, with 8 bases aligning to TRBD1. V was clipped by 7 bases and J by 0 bases; unmatched bases: 7. This CDR3 comprises 15 residues. Germline values: CDR1 MNHEY, CDR2 SVGAGI. The DNA for the CDR3 is TGTGCCAGCATCCGGGGGGACAGGATGAACACTGAAGCTTTCTTT. Protein sequence: CASIRGDRMNTEAFF.

The chain recombines TRBV10-1 with TRBJ1-1; unclear D gene. Trimming shortened V by 2 bases and J by 2 bases, and 6 bases separated the two germline ends. The CDR3 spans 13 residues. Germline V gene sequence: CDR1 WNHNN, CDR2 SYGVQD (reference sequence). CDR3 coding DNA: TGCGCCAGCAGTGAGGAGCAAAACACTGAAGCTTTCTTT. Its protein is CASSEEQNTEAFF.

In this sample, this clone turned up a few times. The chain couples TRBV15 to TRBJ2-6; TRBD1 agrees at 9 bases. V lost 1 base and J lost 2; bases outside the gene matches: 0. CDR1 LNHNV and CDR2 YYDKDF come from the germline V gene (reference sequence). The CDR3 runs 16 residues. CDR3 loop: CATSRGDRAGANVLTF. As DNA, the CDR3 is TGTGCCACCAGCAGAGGGGACAGGGCTGGGGCCAACGTCCTGACTTTC. Looking up the rest from reference TRBV15 and TRBJ2-6 gives the full variable domain: DAMVIQNPRYQVTQFGKPVTLSCSQTLNHNVMYWYQQKSSQAPKLLFHYYDKDFNNEADTPDNFQSRRPNTSFCFLDIRSPGLGDTAMYLCATSRGDRAGANVLTFGAGSRLTVL.

This clone was observed a few times. The chain carries TRBV5-1 and TRBJ2-3; tentative D call: TRBD1 (6 bases). CDR1 and CDR2 from the germline V gene are SGHRS and YFSETQ. This CDR3 spans 14 amino acids. V lost 1 base to trimming and J lost 6 bases, with 12 bases between them. CDR3 region: CASSLSGEVDTQYF. CDR3 DNA sequence: TGCGCCAGCAGCTTGTCAGGGGAAGTGGATACGCAGTATTTT. The complete variable domain, with remaining parts taken from reference TRBV5-1 and TRBJ2-3, reads KAGVTQTPRYLIKTRGQQVTLSCSPISGHRSVSWYQQTPGQGLQFLFEYFSETQRNKGNFPGRFSGRQFSNSRSEMNVSTLELGDSALYLCASSLSGEVDTQYFGPGTRLTVL.

This clone was counted once. The chain couples TRBV20-1 to TRBJ2-7; D perhaps matches TRBD2 (6 bases). Looked up from germline, CDR1 is DFQATT and CDR2 is SNEGSKA (reference sequence). The CDR3 extends over 15 amino acids. V gave up 3 bases and J gave up 5 bases, with 20 bases separating them. CDR3 in DNA: TGCAGTGCTAGTGCCCCTAGCGTGGTTCCCCACGAGCAGTACTTC. This sequence encodes CSASAPSVVPHEQYF.

V usage is TRBV7-2 and J usage is TRBJ2-7, with TRBD2 matching 9 bases. The V gene's germline CDR1 is SGHTA and CDR2 FQGNSA. Trimming at V came to 5 bases and at J to 3 bases, leaving 14 bases not matched to a gene. The CDR3 covers 17 residues. In DNA, the CDR3 is TGTGCCAGCAGCCCCGTCGGCGGGGGGGCGGGGATCTACGAGCAGTACTTC. It translates to CASSPVGGGAGIYEQYF.

This clone was found a few times. The identical CDR3 is also encoded by other nucleotide sequences in the sample. J is TRBJ2-7 and V is TRBV7-2, with 10 bases identical to TRBD2. V lost 5 bases, J lost 4 bases, and 14 bases stayed unmatched. CDR3 length equals 17 residues. Looked up from germline, CDR1 is SGHTA and CDR2 is FQGNSA. The CDR3 sequence is CASSPGLGKRGGYEQYF. The CDR3 DNA sequence: TGTGCCAGCAGCCCGGGTTTGGGCAAGCGGGGGGGATACGAGCAGTACTTC. The full variable domain, its missing parts supplied by reference TRBV7-2 and TRBJ2-7, is GAGVSQSPSNKVTEKGKDVELRCDPISGHTALYWYRQSLGQGLEFLIYFQGNSAPDKSGLPSDRFSAERTGGSVSTLTIQRTQQEDSAVYLCASSPGLGKRGGYEQYFGPGTRLTVT.

The chain links TRBV3-1 (or the pseudogene TRBV3-2) to TRBJ1-1; D uncertain. This CDR3 has 14 amino acids. Germline values: CDR1 LGHDT, CDR2 YNNKEL (reference sequence). Trimming cost V 1 base and J 1 base, with 7 bases left between them. CDR3 amino acids: CASSQAQSNTEAFF. CDR3 in DNA: TGTGCCAGCAGCCAAGCCCAATCGAACACTGAAGCTTTCTTT.

This clone was observed a handful of times. This sequence joins TRBV10-2 and TRBJ1-6; no clear D gene. The CDR3 covers 13 residues. Trimming left V 2 bases short and J 14 bases short, with 13 bases between. The V gene's germline CDR1 is WSHSY and CDR2 SAAADI. CDR3 protein: CASSETVLSALHF. Here the CDR3 DNA reads TGCGCCAGCAGTGAGACAGTGCTTTCCGCCCTCCACTTT.

This clone showed up just a few times. The V gene is TRBV27, the J gene TRBJ1-4; D not resolved. Trimming removed 7 bases from V and 3 bases from J, with 18 bases in between. This CDR3 comprises 16 residues. Germline-derived CDR1 and CDR2 are MNHEY and SMNVEV (reference sequence). The chain's CDR3 is CASTPGRAESNEKLFF. The DNA of the CDR3 is TGTGCCAGCACACCGGGGAGGGCCGAATCTAATGAAAAACTGTTTTTT.

The rearrangement links TRBV5-1 to TRBJ2-1; no clear D. The germline V gene has CDR1 SGHRS and CDR2 YFSETQ. The germline V and J ends were trimmed by 0 bases and 7 bases, with 14 bases remaining between them. The CDR3 is 15 residues long. CDR3 protein: CASSLEWAGLNEQFF. The CDR3 nucleotides are TGCGCCAGCAGCTTGGAATGGGCTGGTCTGAATGAGCAGTTCTTC.

The rearrangement links TRBV7-2 to TRBJ1-4; no clear D gene. The germline V gene has CDR1 SGHTA and CDR2 FQGNSA. The CDR3 is 15 amino acids. V lost 3 bases to trimming and J lost 0 bases, with 8 bases between them. CDR3 coding DNA: TGTGCCAGCAGCTTTAGAATGGCAACTAATGAAAAACTGTTTTTT. It is translated as CASSFRMATNEKLFF.

This rearrangement joins TRBV6-6 to TRBJ1-3, with D possibly matching TRBD1 (6 bases). Looked up from germline, CDR1 is MNHNY and CDR2 is SVGAGI (reference sequence). The CDR3 covers 14 residues. The V and J ends lost 6 bases and 2 bases respectively, with 11 bases between them. CDR3 bases: TGTGCCAGCAGCACCACAGGGACTGGAAACACCATATATTTT. This codes for CASSTTGTGNTIYF.

The CDR3 sequence: CASGMGPTDTQYF. CDR3 nucleotide sequence: TGTGCCAGCGGCATGGGGCCCACAGATACGCAGTATTTT. This chain uses TRBV18 with TRBJ2-3; a possible D gene is TRBD1 (5 bases). The CDR3 has 13 residues. Looked up from germline, CDR1 is KGHSH and CDR2 is LQKENI. The germline V and J ends were trimmed by 8 bases and 2 bases, with 11 bases remaining between them. Complete variable domain (other parts from reference TRBV18 and TRBJ2-3): NAGVMQNPRHLVRRRGQEARLRCSPMKGHSHVYWYRQLPEEGLKFMVYLQKENIIDESGMPKERFSAEFPKEGPSILRIQQVVRGDSAAYFCASGMGPTDTQYFGPGTRLTVL.

The chain employs TRBV6-6 and TRBJ1-5, with 10 bases that match TRBD1. The trim removed 5 bases at V and 5 bases at J, leaving 3 bases unmatched. Germline loops: CDR1 MNHNY, CDR2 SVGAGI (reference sequence). This CDR3 region has 14 residues. The CDR3 nucleotides read TGTGCCAGCAGTCGGGACAGGGGTGATCAGCCCCAGCATTTT. It encodes CASSRDRGDQPQHF.